Sequencing of this TCR beta chain was carried out in a study of read filtering for tumor transcriptome and immune sequencing. For the study at large: Whole-transcriptome libraries were prepared after DNase treatment. TCR-mapped reads were about 3.5 to 10.27 million with IR-seq versus roughly 75 to 1,300 with RNA-seq. Overall study results and limits: IR-seq and RNA-seq agreed better without single-read clonotypes.

With regard to this clonotype: Its cognate antigen is unknown. One end of the junction varies from germline; a read error may be responsible.

The library was built from roughly 400 ng RNA with molecular barcoded adaptors for alpha/delta and beta/gamma chains. TCRdb processed the reads anew with MiXCR; each CDR3 protein has one entry. The sample records about 24,000 distinct CDR3 sequences, roughly 23% being singletons. This CDR3 region has 17 residues. Germline CDR1 SQVTM, CDR2 ANQGSEA. The V gene is TRBV29-1, the J gene TRBJ2-1; 8 positions agree with TRBD2. The origin of this receptor is a donor aged 40 or older with multiple myeloma. The material sequenced was a population of CD138-negative cells sorted from bone marrow. CDR3: CSVAGQAGVSSYNGQFF. The CDR3 nucleotides are TGCAGCGTAGCGGGACAAGCGGGGGTGAGCTCCTACAATGGGCAGTTCTTC.